The 5 T cell receptor beta chains given below trace back to one sample, sequenced in a study of OX40 agonist ivuxolimab in advanced cancers. Only in-frame clones appear in the TCRdb table, and some are missing; sequencing was by immunoSEQ multiplex PCR. The sample records roughly 52,000 clones, approximately 80% being singletons. The material was CD4+ or CD8+ T cells sorted from blood, obtained in a trial of the OX40 agonist ivuxolimab. The origin of the receptors is an adult with an advanced solid tumor such as melanoma, head and neck, liver or kidney cancer.

This chain joins TRBV5-8 and TRBJ2-7; 7 bases line up with TRBD1. J was trimmed by 0 bases and V by 3 bases; bases with no gene match: 3. The length of the CDR3 is 14 residues. The V gene's germline CDR1 is SGHTS and CDR2 YDEGEE. The CDR3 bases are TGTGCCAGCAGCTCGACAGGGAACTCCTACGAGCAGTACTTC. The encoded protein is CASSSTGNSYEQYF.

This clone was detected once. The genes are TRBV7-9 and TRBJ2-1; D tentatively fits TRBD1 or TRBD2 (7 bases each). CDR1 is SEHNR and CDR2 is FQNEAQ in the germline V gene (reference sequence). The CDR3 length is 15 residues. Deletions cut 3 bases from V and 4 bases from J, with 13 bases between. The CDR3 DNA reads as TGTGCCAGCAGCTTCGGGCAGGGGGGGTACAATGAGCAGTTCTTC. It codes for CASSFGQGGYNEQFF.

The chain is built from TRBV5-4 and TRBJ2-4; the D gene could be TRBD1 or TRBD2 (6 bases each). The CDR3 consists of 15 residues. Trimming pared 3 bases from V and 6 bases from J, leaving 16 bases between. The germline V gene has CDR1 SGHNT and CDR2 YYREEE (reference sequence). CDR3 residues: CASSSSGAGSNIQYF. The DNA for the CDR3 is TGTGCCAGCAGCTCCTCGGGGGCGGGGTCAAACATTCAGTACTTC.

The gene calls are TRBV6-8 and TRBJ2-5; 13 bases match TRBD2. The CDR3 sequence is 18 residues long. Per germline, CDR1 MNHGY and CDR2 SAAAGT. V shed 4 bases, J shed 3 bases, and the junction held 11 bases outside the gene matches. This chain's CDR3 is CASSCILAGGPPKETQYF. The CDR3 bases are TGTGCCAGCAGTTGCATACTAGCGGGAGGGCCACCCAAAGAGACCCAGTACTTC.

This clone was picked up a small number of times. The V and J genes are TRBV4-3 and TRBJ1-1; 7 nucleotides align to TRBD1. Germline V gene data show CDR1 as LGHNA and CDR2 as YSLEER. J lost 1 base, V lost 3 bases, and 5 bases had no gene match. The CDR3 contains 15 residues. The chain's CDR3 is CASSHDRARNTEAFF. In nucleotides, the CDR3 is TGCGCCAGCAGCCATGACAGGGCAAGGAACACTGAAGCTTTCTTT.